This T cell receptor beta chain came from a study of human T cells and chemical hapten exposure. Study as a whole: Scalp application of diphenylcyclopropenone was performed weekly in patients across the entire roughly 22-week study. General study points: PT1 expanded TCR numbers tracked positively with patch test score.

Time point described: pre-sensitization, week 0. Treatment meaning: therapeutic diphenylcyclopropenone sensitization with weekly scalp DPC. Total RNA was isolated from whole blood that had not been fractionated. Alopecia patients between 18 and 70 years old and suitable for DPC were used as donors. Germline V CDR1 and CDR2: DFQATT, SNEGSKA (reference sequence). The V gene lost 5 bases and the J gene lost 2 bases, with 7 bases spanning the gap. This CDR3 region has 11 residues. TCRdb recomputed calls from the RACE reads with MiXCR, one row per CDR3 protein. The profile shows fewer than 45,000 distinct CDR3 sequences, 9.5% to 15% of them singletons. This clonotype appeared a few times. What it recognizes is unknown.

The TCR was taken from a woman aged 35 to 49 with alopecia areata. Some clones in this sample may be carry-over from other donors' samples. V usage is TRBV20-1 and J usage is TRBJ2-7, with D perhaps being TRBD1 or TRBD2 (5 bases each). Sequences were derived from whole blood, sampled in connection with sensitization to the hapten diphenylcyclopropenone (DPC). CDR3 nucleotides: TGCAGTGCTGGGACCCCCTACGAGCAGTACTTC. This gives the protein CSAGTPYEQYF.